These T cell receptor beta chains were read from a single sample in a study of OX40 agonist ivuxolimab in advanced cancers. Generated by immunoSEQ multiplex PCR, the TCRdb table keeps only in-frame clones and is missing some. The repertoire consists of 49,000 or so clones, with around 89% occurring once and the leading ten covering roughly 12%. The starting material was CD4+ or CD8+ T cells sorted from blood, obtained in a trial of the OX40 agonist ivuxolimab. These TCRs come from an adult with an advanced solid tumor such as melanoma, head and neck, liver or kidney cancer. The CDR3 runs from the conserved cysteine through the conserved F or W. D genes are given only for firm matches. Size values are once, few and many counts, or a class for expanded clones, and some rows have none.

clone_size d_call j_call v_call cdr3_aa cdr3_nt
NA NA TRBJ1-5 TRBV27 CASADTDSWFQPQHF TGTGCCAGCGCCGATACGGACAGCTGGTTTCAGCCCCAGCATTTT
NA NA TRBJ1-1 TRBV7-3 CASSLQGGGDEAFF TGTGCCAGCAGCCTTCAGGGTGGGGGAGATGAAGCTTTCTTT
NA NA TRBJ1-1 TRBV6-1 CASRESLGGAEAFF TGTGCCAGCAGGGAAAGCCTTGGAGGAGCTGAAGCTTTCTTT
NA NA TRBJ1-1 TRBV9 CASTSTVGGTEAFF TGTGCCAGCACCTCAACAGTGGGGGGCACTGAAGCTTTCTTT
NA NA TRBJ1-4 TRBV7-9 CASSQVGGGEKLFF TGTGCCAGCAGCCAAGTGGGGGGTGGTGAAAAACTGTTTTTT
NA TRBD1 TRBJ2-5 TRBV10-3 CATSPGQGLTETQYF TGTGCCACTTCGCCGGGACAGGGCTTAACGGAGACCCAGTACTTC
few NA TRBJ1-6 TRBV7-2 CASRQYDSINSPLHF TGTGCCAGCAGACAATATGACAGTATCAATTCACCCCTCCACTTT
NA NA TRBJ2-7 TRBV9 CASSVDGGAYEQYF TGTGCCAGCAGCGTAGATGGGGGCGCCTACGAGCAGTACTTC
NA NA TRBJ2-7 TRBV5-6 CASSLSRTPTYEQYF TGTGCCAGCAGCTTGAGCCGGACACCTACCTACGAGCAGTACTTC
NA NA TRBJ2-2 TRBV29-1 CSATPGGDTGELFF TGCAGCGCTACCCCCGGAGGGGACACCGGGGAGCTGTTTTTT
NA TRBD2 TRBJ2-3 TRBV11-1 CASSPGTSGSSSTDTQYF TGTGCCAGCAGCCCTGGGACTAGCGGGAGTTCTAGCACAGATACGCAGTATTTT
NA NA TRBJ1-6 TRBV7-6 CASSFVAHRNSPLHF TGTGCCAGCAGCTTTGTGGCTCACAGGAATTCACCCCTCCACTTT
NA NA TRBJ2-7 TRBV7-6 CASSLALDIGGRSSYEQYF TGTGCCAGCAGCTTAGCCTTAGATATTGGGGGCAGAAGCTCCTACGAGCAGTACTTC
NA NA TRBJ2-3 TRBV4-3 CASSQNSGGGPTDTQYF TGCGCCAGCAGCCAAAACAGTGGGGGGGGCCCCACAGATACGCAGTATTTT
NA NA TRBJ2-1 TRBV29-1 CSVEGGRNNEQFF TGCAGCGTTGAAGGAGGCCGGAACAATGAGCAGTTCTTC
NA TRBD1 TRBJ2-5 TRBV14 CASSQVTGVRETQYF TGTGCCAGCAGCCAAGTTACAGGGGTTCGGGAGACCCAGTACTTC
NA NA TRBJ1-5 TRBV18 CASSTTGRVEDHTQPQHF TGTGCCAGCTCAACCACGGGAAGGGTTGAGGACCATACCCAGCCCCAGCATTTT
NA NA TRBJ1-3 TRBV9 CASSVQGLGNTIYF TGTGCCAGCAGCGTACAGGGGTTAGGAAACACCATATATTTT
once NA TRBJ1-5 TRBV7-6 CASSLAHSSNQPQHF TGTGCCAGCAGCTTAGCCCATAGTAGCAATCAGCCCCAGCATTTT
NA TRBD1 TRBJ2-2 TRBV4-2 CASSQEGTGAYTGELFF TGTGCCAGCAGCCAAGAAGGGACAGGGGCTTACACCGGGGAGCTGTTTTTT
NA NA TRBJ2-2 TRBV30 CAWSTTGELFF TGTGCCTGGAGTACCACCGGGGAGCTGTTTTTT
NA NA TRBJ2-1 TRBV2 CASSDPGENEQFF TGTGCCAGCAGTGACCCCGGGGAAAATGAGCAGTTCTTC
NA TRBD2 TRBJ2-1 TRBV12-5 CASGLVQVWGGGPLDNEQFF TGTGCTAGTGGTTTGGTACAAGTCTGGGGGGGAGGGCCGTTAGACAATGAGCAGTTCTTC
NA NA TRBJ2-1 TRBV19 CASSMGRGNEQFF TGTGCCAGTAGTATGGGCAGGGGCAATGAGCAGTTCTTC
NA NA TRBJ1-2 TRBV6-5 CASRPGQSYGYTF TGTGCCAGCAGACCAGGACAGTCCTATGGCTACACCTTC
NA TRBD1 TRBJ1-2 TRBV28 CASSPSEGASYGYTF TGTGCCAGCAGTCCATCCGAGGGGGCCTCCTATGGCTACACCTTC